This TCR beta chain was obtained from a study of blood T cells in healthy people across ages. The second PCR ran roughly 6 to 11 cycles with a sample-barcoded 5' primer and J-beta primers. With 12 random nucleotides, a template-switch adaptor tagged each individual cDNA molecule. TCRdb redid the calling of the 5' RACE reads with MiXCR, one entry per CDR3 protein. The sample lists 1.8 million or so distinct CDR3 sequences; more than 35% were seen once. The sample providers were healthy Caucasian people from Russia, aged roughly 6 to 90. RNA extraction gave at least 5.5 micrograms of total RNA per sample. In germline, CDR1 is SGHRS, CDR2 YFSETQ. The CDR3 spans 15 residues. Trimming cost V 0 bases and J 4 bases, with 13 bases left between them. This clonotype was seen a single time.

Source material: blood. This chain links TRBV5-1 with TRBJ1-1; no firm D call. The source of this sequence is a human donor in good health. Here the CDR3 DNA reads TGCGCCAGCAGCTTGGGTGAGGGAACGACCACTGAAGCTTTCTTT. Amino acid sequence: CASSLGEGTTTEAFF.